The next 10 T cell receptor beta chains were all read from a single sample in a study of cytomegalovirus exposure and HLA in healthy donors. Amplification used 60 Vbeta primers and 13 Jbeta primers. Data came from immunoSEQ multiplex PCR; TCRdb stores just in-frame clones and leaves some out. The listing records about 59,000 clones. The specimen was PBMCs. The receptors here all came from a man aged 30 to 45 in good health and CMV-seropositive.

The rearrangement uses TRBV5-1 and TRBJ1-1; D gene unclear. This CDR3 comprises 15 residues. With 0 bases removed from V and 0 bases from J, the gap between germline ends came to 9 bases. CDR1 and CDR2 (germline): SGHRS, YFSETQ. The CDR3 nucleotides are TGCGCCAGCAGCTTGGGGGCGGGGATGAACACTGAAGCTTTCTTT. Translation: CASSLGAGMNTEAFF. The full variable domain, its missing parts supplied by reference TRBV5-1 and TRBJ1-1, is KAGVTQTPRYLIKTRGQQVTLSCSPISGHRSVSWYQQTPGQGLQFLFEYFSETQRNKGNFPGRFSGRQFSNSRSEMNVSTLELGDSALYLCASSLGAGMNTEAFFGQGTRLTVV.

The chain employs TRBV6-5 and TRBJ2-5, with a possible D match to TRBD2 (7 bases). The CDR3 spans 15 residues. Trimming removed 8 bases at V and 3 bases at J, with 19 bases between. From germline, CDR1 is MNHEY and CDR2 SVGAGI. The CDR3 sequence is CASRGGATSEETQYF. The CDR3 DNA is TGTGCCAGCCGAGGGGGGGCAACCTCCGAAGAGACCCAGTACTTC.

The chain links TRBV5-1 to TRBJ2-6; possibly TRBD1 for D (5 bases). Trimming removed 1 base from V and 0 bases from J, with 11 bases in between. Germline V gene lookup returns CDR1 SGHRS and CDR2 YFSETQ. The CDR3 extends over 17 amino acids. CDR3 sequence: CASSLRGDSSGANVLTF. CDR3 bases: TGCGCCAGCAGCTTGAGGGGTGACAGCTCTGGGGCCAACGTCCTGACTTTC.

V usage is TRBV9 and J usage is TRBJ2-1, with 8 bases aligning to TRBD1. The V gene's germline CDR1 is SGDLS and CDR2 YYNGEE. The V segment lost 1 base and the J segment 6 bases; nucleotides outside the gene matches: 6. There are 15 residues in the CDR3. CDR3 sequence: CASSVNDRGGNEQFF. The CDR3 DNA reads as TGTGCCAGCAGCGTAAATGACAGGGGTGGCAATGAGCAGTTCTTC.

The chain employs TRBV4-1 and TRBJ1-6; D is uncertain. There are 15 residues in the CDR3. CDR1 and CDR2 from the germline V gene are MGHRA and YSYEKL. V lost 1 base and J lost 10, with 14 bases in between. In DNA form, the CDR3 reads TGCGCCAGCAGCCAAGGGGAGAGCGGGCTATCACCCCTCCACTTT. Amino acids: CASSQGESGLSPLHF.

V gene TRBV30 combines with J gene TRBJ2-1; possible D gene TRBD2, 7 bases. Germline V gene lookup returns CDR1 GTSNPN and CDR2 SVGIG (reference sequence). The CDR3 runs to 13 residues. The V end lost 4 bases, the J end lost 10 bases, and 17 bases lay between the germline ends. In DNA form, the CDR3 reads TGTGCCTGGAAGGGTTGGGGGGGGCGAGAGCAGTTCTTC. It is translated as CAWKGWGGREQFF.

V and J are TRBV29-1 and TRBJ1-2; TRBD1 agrees at 7 bases. Germline CDR1 is SQVTM and CDR2 is ANQGSEA. J gave up 4 bases and V 5 bases, and 7 bases lay outside the gene matches. The CDR3 is 13 amino acids. DNA for the CDR3: TGCAGCGTTTGGGGGACAGAGAGCTATGGCTACACCTTC. This translates into CSVWGTESYGYTF. Complete variable domain (other parts from reference TRBV29-1 and TRBJ1-2): SAVISQKPSRDICQRGTSLTIQCQVDSQVTMMFWYRQQPGQSLTLIATANQGSEATYESGFVIDKFPISRPNLTFSTLTVSNMSPEDSSIYLCSVWGTESYGYTFGSGTRLTVV.

The chain couples TRBV20-1 to TRBJ1-2; D gene unclear. The CDR3 covers 11 residues. The germline gives CDR1 DFQATT, CDR2 SNEGSKA (reference sequence). V was shortened by 3 bases and J by 5 bases, with 7 bases between the two germline ends. CDR3: CSASEPYGYTF. The DNA of the CDR3 is TGCAGTGCTAGTGAGCCTTATGGCTACACCTTC.

As to this clone: One junction end does not reproduce the germline sequence, and a read error may be involved. The chain's CDR3 is CASRLLGVQENQYF. CDR3 sequence (DNA): TGCGCCAGCAGGCTCTTAGGGGTCCAAGAGAACCAGTACTTC. The genes are TRBV5-1 and TRBJ2-5; perhaps TRBD1 as D (5 bases). There are 14 residues in the CDR3. CDR1 and CDR2 (germline): SGHRS, YFSETQ.

This chain uses TRBV4-1 with TRBJ2-7; 12 bases match TRBD2. After removal of 5 bases from V and 4 bases from J, the junction contained 3 bases not matched to a gene. CDR3 length: 14 amino acids. Germline V gives CDR1 MGHRA, CDR2 YSYEKL. The CDR3: CASSETSGRYEQYF. The CDR3 DNA follows: TGCGCCAGCAGCGAGACTAGCGGGAGATACGAGCAGTACTTC.